One sample yielded the 12 T cell receptor beta chains listed below, sequenced in a study of T cell repertoires in cytomegalovirus infection. TCRdb called the reads again in MiXCR, with one record for every CDR3 protein. The top ten hold roughly 15% of the sample, which has some 440,000 distinct CDR3 sequences, approximately 33% seen once. Sequences were obtained from PBMCs. These receptors originate from a human donor in good health (CMV status not recorded). Some clones in this sample may be carry-over from other donors' samples.

The chain recombines TRBV11-2 with TRBJ1-5; D gene uncertain. V lost 3 bases and J lost 7, with 10 bases in between. The CDR3 has 13 residues. The germline V gene has CDR1 SGHAT and CDR2 FQNNGV. The CDR3 sequence is CASSLGSPQPQHF. The CDR3, as DNA: TGTGCCAGCAGCTTGGGATCGCCCCAGCCCCAGCATTTT.

The V gene is TRBV6-1, the J gene TRBJ1-1; 8 bases match TRBD1. CDR1 is MNHNS, CDR2 SASEGT, per germline. V was pared by 6 bases and J by 6 bases, with 9 bases of the junction left unmatched. CDR3 length: 14 residues. CDR3 DNA: TGTGCCAGCAGGGACGACAGGGGACTCGCTGAAGCTTTCTTT. It specifies CASRDDRGLAEAFF.

The chain carries TRBV28 and TRBJ1-5, with D unclear. Trimming took off 4 bases at V and 2 bases at J, with 15 bases between the two ends. Per the germline V gene, CDR1 is MDHEN and CDR2 is SYDVKM. CDR3 length: 16 amino acids. The CDR3 protein is CASSSPMALGNQPQHF. DNA of the CDR3: TGTGCCAGCAGTTCCCCAATGGCATTGGGCAATCAGCCCCAGCATTTT.

This clonotype was found a few times. CDR3 nucleotides: TGTGCCAGCAGCTTAGTAGCGGGGGCGATAAAAAACTACAATGAGCAGTTCTTC. It codes for CASSLVAGAIKNYNEQFF. The gene calls are TRBV7-8 and TRBJ2-1; the match to TRBD2 covers 9 bases. The CDR3 has 18 amino acids. Germline lookup yields CDR1 SGHVS and CDR2 FQNEAQ. With 1 base clipped from V and 3 bases from J, the junction kept 10 bases outside the gene matches.

The chain uses TRBV27 and TRBJ1-5; 9 nucleotides align to TRBD1. Germline CDR1 and CDR2: MNHEY and SMNVEV (reference sequence). The CDR3 length is 14 residues. V gave up 4 bases and J gave up 9 bases; unmatched junction bases: 7. CDR3 nucleotide sequence: TGTGCCAGCAGTTCCGGACAGGGGAATGGGCCCCAGCATTTT. Translation gives CASSSGQGNGPQHF.

This clonotype was detected only a few times. The rearrangement uses TRBV7-9 and TRBJ1-1, with a tentative D call TRBD1 (5 bases). CDR1 is SEHNR, CDR2 FQNEAQ, per germline (reference sequence). V lost 6 bases and J 0 bases, leaving 14 bases between the germline ends. The CDR3 covers 15 residues. In nucleotides, the CDR3 is TGTGCCAGCAGGAAGGGGAACTCCATGAACACTGAAGCTTTCTTT. It codes for CASRKGNSMNTEAFF. Combining the CDR3 with reference TRBV7-9 and TRBJ1-1 gives the whole variable domain DTGVSQNPRHKITKRGQNVTFRCDPISEHNRLYWYRQTLGQGPEFLTYFQNEAQLEKSRLLSDRFSAERPKGSFSTLEIQRTEQGDSAMYLCASRKGNSMNTEAFFGQGTRLTVV.

V is TRBV6-1 and J is TRBJ1-5; no clear D. The CDR3 length is 16 residues. Trimming pared 0 bases from V and 7 bases from J, leaving 16 bases between. Germline V lookup: CDR1 MNHNS, CDR2 SASEGT. The CDR3 nucleotides read TGTGCCAGCAGTGAAGCAGGAAGTGGAGTATGGCAGCCCCAGCATTTT. It specifies CASSEAGSGVWQPQHF.

V usage is TRBV6-4 and J usage is TRBJ1-1, with 8 bases aligning to TRBD1. The V gene end was trimmed by 0 bases and the J gene end by 3 bases; junction bases not matched to a gene: 6. CDR1 and CDR2 from the germline V gene are MRHNA and SNTAGT. CDR3 size: 16 residues. The CDR3 region has the DNA TGTGCCAGCAGTGACTCTGGACAGGGAACGGACACTGAAGCTTTCTTT. This codes for CASSDSGQGTDTEAFF.

Worth noting for this clonotype: Since a much larger clone is just one base distant, this may be a read error. No conserved phenylalanine or tryptophan ends this CDR3, so it is likely a read error. The chain joins TRBV7-8 to TRBJ2-2; D is tentatively TRBD1 or TRBD2 (5 bases each). The CDR3 contains 16 residues. V was trimmed by 5 bases and J by 5 bases, leaving 18 bases between them. Germline-derived CDR1 and CDR2 are SGHVS and FQNEAQ. DNA of the CDR3: TGTGCCAGCAGCCCTCCGGGACGAACAATGACCGGGGAGCTGTTTTTG. The encoded protein is CASSPPGRTMTGELFL.

The V call is TRBV7-9, the J call TRBJ1-1; D perhaps matches TRBD1 (6 bases). The V end was cut by 4 bases, the J end by 5 bases, with 17 bases between. The length of the CDR3 is 15 residues. The germline V gene encodes CDR1 SEHNR and CDR2 FQNEAQ (reference sequence). The CDR3 region has the DNA TGTGCCAGCAGCTCTCCGGACAGATCGAGGACTGAAGCTTTCTTT. This translates into CASSSPDRSRTEAFF.

This clonotype was observed a handful of times. The V call is TRBV19, the J call TRBJ1-5; a possible D gene is TRBD1 (6 bases). The length of the CDR3 is 15 residues. Trimming removed 6 bases at V and 2 bases at J, with 14 bases between. The V gene's germline CDR1 is LNHDA and CDR2 SQIVND (reference sequence). The chain's CDR3 is CASREGGPGNQPQHF. CDR3 nucleotides: TGTGCCAGTAGGGAAGGGGGGCCGGGCAATCAGCCCCAGCATTTT.

V is TRBV7-9 and J is TRBJ1-4; 7 bases fit TRBD1. Trimming at V came to 5 bases and at J to 4 bases, leaving 4 bases not matched to a gene. The CDR3 extends over 14 amino acids. Germline CDR1 is SEHNR and CDR2 is FQNEAQ (reference sequence). CDR3 in amino acids: CASSIRGGNEKLFF. The CDR3 DNA is TGTGCCAGCAGCATCAGGGGGGGTAATGAAAAACTGTTTTTT.